This passage covers 31 T cell receptor beta chains from one sample sequenced in a study of T-cell reconstitution after alpha-beta-depleted transplantation in children. The TCRbeta library incorporated unique molecular identifiers. TCRdb ran MiXCR on the PCR reads and lists one entry per CDR3 protein. The sample has hundreds of thousands of distinct CDR3 sequences, 8.2% seen once; the top ten hold nearly 6.5%. This material consisted of PBMCs, mostly from graft donor cells, taken 180 days after TCRalphabeta/CD19-depleted stem cell transplant. The receptor source for this set is a male patient aged 10 to 17 who had a stem cell transplant for acute lymphoblastic leukemia, so the T cells may come from the graft donor.

This clonotype was seen repeatedly, ten times or more. The V call is TRBV7-2, the J call TRBJ1-6; D might be TRBD1 (6 bases). The CDR3 loop spans 16 amino acids. Germline-derived CDR1 and CDR2 are SGHTA and FQGNSA. Trimming cost V 5 bases and J 6 bases, with 17 bases left between them. The CDR3 nucleotides read TGTGCCAGCAGCGCTTATGGGGACACTCTTAATTCACCCCTCCACTTT. This codes for CASSAYGDTLNSPLHF.

On this clonotype: A much larger clone lies one base from this, so it may be a read error. The CDR3 sequence is CATSYATGSGGYTF. For the CDR3, the DNA is TGTGCCACCAGTTACGCGACAGGGTCTGGTGGCTACACCTTC. This chain connects TRBV6-2 or TRBV6-3 to TRBJ1-2; TRBD1 aligns across 7 bases. Germline CDR1 and CDR2: MNHEY and SVGEGT. This CDR3 spans 14 amino acids.

This clonotype was counted ten times or more. The chain recombines TRBV6-5 with TRBJ2-1; 7 bases are a match to TRBD1. From germline, CDR1 is MNHEY and CDR2 SVGAGI. Unmatched junction bases numbered 3, after V lost 0 bases and J lost 7 bases. The CDR3 runs to 14 residues. CDR3: CASSYSEGANEQFF. Written as DNA, the CDR3 is TGTGCCAGCAGTTACTCAGAGGGGGCGAATGAGCAGTTCTTC.

This clonotype came up a few times. This chain connects TRBV5-1 to TRBJ1-1; D may be TRBD1 (5 bases). This CDR3 has 17 residues. In germline, CDR1 is SGHRS, CDR2 YFSETQ. V was pared by 3 bases and J by 0 bases, with 18 bases between. The CDR3 loop is CASSSYPGVTMNTEAFF. DNA for the CDR3: TGCGCCAGCAGCTCGTACCCGGGGGTGACGATGAACACTGAAGCTTTCTTT. Combining the CDR3 with reference TRBV5-1 and TRBJ1-1 gives the whole variable domain KAGVTQTPRYLIKTRGQQVTLSCSPISGHRSVSWYQQTPGQGLQFLFEYFSETQRNKGNFPGRFSGRQFSNSRSEMNVSTLELGDSALYLCASSSYPGVTMNTEAFFGQGTRLTVV.

This clonotype came up many times. The chain carries TRBV12-3 or TRBV12-4 and TRBJ2-5; 12 bases map to TRBD2. The CDR3 covers 13 residues. With V trimmed by 6 bases and J by 5 bases, 1 base remained unmatched. The CDR3 coding sequence is TGTGCCAGCAGGCTAGCGGGGGGGGAGACCCAGTACTTC. This encodes CASRLAGGETQYF.

About this clonotype: With a much larger clone just one base away, this may be a read error. The V and J genes are TRBV29-1 and TRBJ1-1; D might be TRBD1 (6 bases). CDR1 and CDR2 (germline): SQVTM, ANQGSEA. The V and J ends lost 5 bases and 6 bases respectively, with 13 bases between them. The CDR3 runs to 12 residues. CDR3 DNA: TGCAGCGTTATACAGGGAGGGTCTGAAGCTTTCTTT. It codes for CSVIQGGSEAFF.

This clonotype was seen at least ten times. The chain uses TRBV7-9 and TRBJ1-1; D is unresolved. This CDR3 has 11 amino acids. V was cut by 7 bases and J by 1 base, with 4 bases left in between. Germline CDR1 reads SEHNR; CDR2 reads FQNEAQ (reference sequence). The CDR3 loop is CASKSNTEAFF. The CDR3 DNA reads TGTGCCAGCAAATCGAACACTGAAGCTTTCTTT.

This clonotype showed up many times. The chain links TRBV4-3 to TRBJ1-2; tentative D call: TRBD1 (6 bases). Per germline, CDR1 LGHNA and CDR2 YSLEER. This CDR3 spans 13 amino acids. The germline V and J ends were trimmed by 1 base and 5 bases, with 8 bases remaining between them. CDR3 DNA: TGCGCCAGCAGCCAAGCCAGGGGTTATGGCTACACCTTC. It encodes CASSQARGYGYTF.

In this sample, this clonotype turned up many times. CDR3 sequence (DNA): TGTGCCAGCAGCTTATGGACAGGGATAAGGGATGAGCAGTTCTTC. Translated: CASSLWTGIRDEQFF. This chain links TRBV7-9 with TRBJ2-1; 8 bases line up with TRBD1. This CDR3 comprises 15 residues. V shed 2 bases and J 8 bases; nucleotides not matched to a gene: 8. Germline V lookup: CDR1 SEHNR, CDR2 FQNEAQ (reference sequence).

This clonotype was counted at least ten times. This rearrangement joins TRBV20-1 to TRBJ2-3; 11 bases match TRBD2. Germline V lookup: CDR1 DFQATT, CDR2 SNEGSKA (reference sequence). Trimming cost V 2 bases and J 8 bases; bases outside gene matches: 3. CDR3 length: 13 amino acids. Written as DNA, the CDR3 is TGCAGTGCTAGACTAGCGGGGGGTTCTACGCAGTATTTT. Its translation: CSARLAGGSTQYF.

This clonotype was seen at least ten times. V and J are TRBV4-1 and TRBJ2-5; D possibly matches TRBD1 or TRBD2 (6 bases each). Trimming left V 0 bases short and J 5 bases short, with 16 bases between. Germline V CDR1 and CDR2: MGHRA, YSYEKL. CDR3 length: 16 amino acids. The CDR3 DNA reads TGCGCCAGCAGCCAAGATGACGGGGGCCCCCAGGAGACCCAGTACTTC. Protein: CASSQDDGGPQETQYF.

This clonotype was counted only a few times. This sequence joins TRBV7-6 and TRBJ2-5; D could derive from TRBD1 or TRBD2 (5 bases each). The germline V and J ends were trimmed by 1 base and 4 bases, with 16 bases remaining between them. This CDR3 has 16 amino acids. Germline V gene data show CDR1 as SGHVS and CDR2 as FNYEAQ. CDR3: CASSLVGVRARETQYF. CDR3 DNA sequence: TGTGCCAGCAGCTTAGTCGGGGTCAGGGCGAGAGAGACCCAGTACTTC. Based on the CDR3 plus reference TRBV7-6 and TRBJ2-5, the full variable domain is GAGVSQSPRYKVTKRGQDVALRCDPISGHVSLYWYRQALGQGPEFLTYFNYEAQQDKSGLPNDRFSAERPEGSISTLTIQRTEQRDSAMYRCASSLVGVRARETQYFGPGTRLLVL.

The chain combines TRBV19 with TRBJ1-3; D is undetermined. CDR3 length: 13 amino acids. Germline V gives CDR1 LNHDA, CDR2 SQIVND (reference sequence). Between the trimmed V and J ends, which lost 3 bases and 3 bases, there was a span of 6 bases. The CDR3 spells CASSIGDGNTIYF. The CDR3 DNA sequence: TGTGCCAGTAGTATCGGGGATGGAAACACCATATATTTT.

This clonotype was seen repeatedly, ten times or more. CDR3 loop: CATSREGTLEQYF. CDR3 DNA sequence: TGTGCCACCAGCAGAGAGGGGACACTCGAGCAGTACTTC. The rearrangement joins TRBV15 to TRBJ2-7; TRBD1 might be the D (6 bases). V gave up 0 bases and J gave up 6 bases, with 9 bases separating them. CDR3 length: 13 residues. Germline V gene lookup returns CDR1 LNHNV and CDR2 YYDKDF (reference sequence).

This clonotype showed up just once. A much larger clone lies one base from this, so it may be a read error. The chain is built from TRBV7-9 and TRBJ2-2; 9 nucleotides line up with TRBD1. This CDR3 is built from 16 residues. Germline CDR1 is SEHNR and CDR2 is FQNEAQ (reference sequence). In nucleotides, the CDR3 is TGTGCCAGCAGCTTAAACAGGGGGCGAAACACCGCGGAGCTGTTTTTT. It encodes CASSLNRGRNTAELFF.

This clonotype was seen repeatedly, ten times or more. J is TRBJ2-2 and V is TRBV29-1; TRBD1 agrees at 9 bases. Germline CDR1 and CDR2: SQVTM and ANQGSEA. The CDR3 length is 15 residues. V trimming: 3 bases; J trimming: 4 bases; junction bases outside the gene matches: 6. CDR3 DNA sequence: TGCAGCGTTGATAAAGGGACAGGGCGCACCGGGGAGCTGTTTTTT. It is translated as CSVDKGTGRTGELFF.

This clonotype was detected many times. This rearrangement joins TRBV10-3 to TRBJ2-3; D perhaps matches TRBD1 (5 bases). V shed 4 bases and J shed 4 bases, with 9 bases lying between them. Germline V gene lookup returns CDR1 ENHRY and CDR2 SYGVKD. The CDR3 sequence is 13 residues long. The chain's CDR3 is CAISGRGADTQYF. DNA of the CDR3: TGTGCCATCAGTGGAAGGGGTGCAGATACGCAGTATTTT.

As concerns this clonotype: A much larger clonotype is one base distant, so this may be a read error. Since the CDR3 does not end with the conserved phenylalanine or tryptophan, this likely comes from a read error. This chain joins TRBV10-3 and TRBJ2-3; no clear D. Trimming took off 3 bases at V and 5 bases at J, with 3 bases between the two ends. Germline CDR1 and CDR2: ENHRY and SYGVKD. This CDR3 has 11 amino acids. The CDR3 sequence is CAISEGDTQYY. The DNA for the CDR3 is TGTGCCATCAGTGAAGGAGATACGCAGTATTAT.

Many counts were recorded for this clonotype. J is TRBJ2-6 and V is TRBV20-1, with 7 nucleotides matching TRBD1. With V trimmed by 2 bases and J by 0 bases, 4 bases remained unmatched. The CDR3 runs to 16 residues. Germline loops: CDR1 DFQATT, CDR2 SNEGSKA (reference sequence). The CDR3 sequence: CSARRDRSSGANVLTF. In nucleotides, the CDR3 is TGCAGTGCTAGACGGGACAGAAGCTCTGGGGCCAACGTCCTGACTTTC.

This clonotype showed up many times. V usage is TRBV6-5 and J usage is TRBJ1-2, with 7 bases fitting TRBD1. Unmatched junction bases numbered 2, after V lost 0 bases and J lost 1 base. Germline CDR1 MNHEY, CDR2 SVGAGI. The CDR3 consists of 15 residues. For the CDR3, the DNA is TGTGCCAGCAGTTACTCTTACAGGGGTAACTATGGCTACACCTTC. Its protein product is CASSYSYRGNYGYTF.

The chain is built from TRBV28 and TRBJ1-2; TRBD1 matches 7 bases. The germline V gene has CDR1 MDHEN and CDR2 SYDVKM. Trimming took 7 bases from V and 3 from J; bases not matched to a gene: 8. This CDR3 is built from 14 residues. The CDR3 reads CASIGSGTDYGYTF. Written as DNA, the CDR3 is TGTGCCAGCATTGGGAGCGGGACAGACTATGGCTACACCTTC.

In this sample, this clonotype turned up many times. The chain links TRBV20-1 to TRBJ2-7; D is unclear. V was shortened by 3 bases and J by 2 bases, with 17 bases between the two germline ends. The CDR3 runs to 15 residues. Looked up from germline, CDR1 is DFQATT and CDR2 is SNEGSKA (reference sequence). The CDR3 DNA reads TGCAGTGCTAGGGTCGAAGCGCGCTCCACCTACGAGCAGTACTTC. It is translated as CSARVEARSTYEQYF.

This clonotype occurred many times. The chain joins TRBV29-1 to TRBJ2-7, with 12 bases matching TRBD2. The V gene's germline CDR1 is SQVTM and CDR2 ANQGSEA. J lost 1 base, V lost 7 bases, and 11 bases had no gene match. The CDR3 sequence is 16 residues long. In nucleotides, the CDR3 is TGCAGCGCACGTCTAGCGGGAGGGGGACTTTCCTACGAGCAGTACTTC. Translated: CSARLAGGGLSYEQYF.

At least ten counts were recorded for this clonotype. V and J are TRBV10-3 and TRBJ2-7; TRBD1 might be the D (6 bases). V was shortened by 8 bases and J by 2 bases, with 16 bases between the two germline ends. Looked up from germline, CDR1 is ENHRY and CDR2 is SYGVKD. The CDR3 sequence is 14 residues long. DNA for the CDR3: TGTGCCATCTCAGGACAGTCCGGGGCCTACGAGCAGTACTTC. Encoded protein: CAISGQSGAYEQYF.

This clonotype was seen at least ten times. The chain is built from TRBV14 and TRBJ2-2; D gene uncertain. V was cut by 0 bases and J by 7 bases, with 6 bases left in between. The CDR3 is 13 residues long. In germline, CDR1 is SGHDN, CDR2 FVKESK. The CDR3 protein is CASSQEGFGELFF. CDR3 DNA: TGTGCCAGCAGCCAAGAAGGGTTCGGGGAGCTGTTTTTT.

This clonotype was seen at least ten times. This CDR3 is CASSLVLAAKNIQYF. The CDR3 DNA reads TGTGCCAGCAGCTTAGTTCTAGCCGCCAAAAACATTCAGTACTTC. This chain joins TRBV7-2 and TRBJ2-4; D is perhaps TRBD2 (5 bases). V lost 1 base and J lost 1, with 8 bases in between. Germline values: CDR1 SGHTA, CDR2 FQGNSA. CDR3 length: 15 residues.

This clonotype was found many times. This chain uses TRBV7-9 with TRBJ1-4, with D unresolved. V shed 4 bases and J shed 2 bases, with 5 bases lying between them. The CDR3 consists of 13 residues. Per germline, CDR1 SEHNR and CDR2 FQNEAQ (reference sequence). The CDR3 protein is CASSWATNEKLFF. The CDR3 DNA reads TGTGCCAGCAGCTGGGCTACTAATGAAAAACTGTTTTTT.

This clonotype was found many times. V and J are TRBV29-1 and TRBJ1-1, with D maybe TRBD1 (5 bases). Per germline, CDR1 SQVTM and CDR2 ANQGSEA. V lost 6 bases and J 4 bases, leaving 12 bases between the germline ends. The CDR3 contains 12 residues. The chain's CDR3 is CSVGGVGTEAFF. In DNA, the CDR3 is TGCAGCGTCGGGGGAGTCGGCACTGAAGCTTTCTTT.

This clonotype was detected ten times or more. V usage is TRBV7-2 and J usage is TRBJ1-2; 10 bases are shared with TRBD1. CDR1 is SGHTA, CDR2 FQGNSA, per germline. The junction had 8 bases not matched to a gene; V was cut back by 6 bases and J by 4 bases. The CDR3 length is 15 residues. CDR3: CASSSSGTGVYGYTF. The DNA of the CDR3 is TGTGCCAGCAGTTCTTCCGGGACAGGGGTCTATGGCTACACCTTC.

The sample holds a few counts of this clonotype. The V and J genes are TRBV7-2 and TRBJ2-7; possibly TRBD2 for D (6 bases). The V gene's germline CDR1 is SGHTA and CDR2 FQGNSA. With 4 bases removed from V and 6 bases from J, the gap between germline ends came to 22 bases. CDR3 length: 16 residues. This CDR3 reads CASSYPNLGGRGEQYF. CDR3 bases: TGTGCCAGCAGCTACCCCAACTTGGGAGGAAGGGGCGAGCAGTACTTC.

The sample holds a few counts of this clonotype. The chain uses TRBV20-1 and TRBJ1-3; D might be TRBD1 (5 bases). Germline CDR1 and CDR2: DFQATT and SNEGSKA (reference sequence). The CDR3 runs 12 residues. V was shortened by 7 bases and J by 2 bases, with 9 bases between the two germline ends. The CDR3 DNA reads as TGCAGTGTTTCAGGGACTGGAAACACCATATATTTT. Translating gives CSVSGTGNTIYF.